This T cell receptor beta chain was sequenced during a study of CD8+CD57+ T cells in acquired aplastic anemia. As for this clonotype: Its antigen is unidentified.

The use of genomic DNA as template underpinned the TCR beta VDJ and CDR3 profiling. One entry per CDR3 protein results from TCRdb running MiXCR on the reads. The table lists approximately 190,000 distinct CDR3 sequences, roughly half of them singletons. All sequencing subjects had displayed CD8+CD57+ cell expansion on flow cytometry. Patients were treatment-naive when blood was sampled. Whole-study findings and limits: Between patients and controls, about 30 CD8+ CDR3 sequences were found in common.

The sequenced sample was sorted CD4+, CD8+, or CD8+CD57+ T cells (not recorded which) from PBMCs. The origin of this receptor is a human donor with aplastic anemia.

The CDR3 reads CASSVEGGRQHF. CDR3 DNA sequence: TGTGCCAGCAGCGTAGAGGGGGGACGGCAGCATTTT. This chain links TRBV9 with TRBJ1-5; perhaps TRBD1 as D (6 bases). The CDR3 runs 12 residues. Trimming removed 0 bases at V and 13 bases at J, with 11 bases between. Looked up from germline, CDR1 is SGDLS and CDR2 is YYNGEE.